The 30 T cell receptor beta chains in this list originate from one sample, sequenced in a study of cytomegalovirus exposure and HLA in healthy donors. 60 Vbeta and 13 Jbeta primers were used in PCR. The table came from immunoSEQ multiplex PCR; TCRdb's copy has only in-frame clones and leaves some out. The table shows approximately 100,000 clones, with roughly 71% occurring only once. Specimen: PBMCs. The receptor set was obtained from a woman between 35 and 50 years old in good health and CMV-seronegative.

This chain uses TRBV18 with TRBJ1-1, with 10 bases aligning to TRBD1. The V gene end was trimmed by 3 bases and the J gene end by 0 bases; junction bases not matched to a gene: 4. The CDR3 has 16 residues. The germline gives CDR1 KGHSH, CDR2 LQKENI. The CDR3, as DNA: TGTGCCAGCTCACCGGGACAGGGGACGATGAACACTGAAGCTTTCTTT. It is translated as CASSPGQGTMNTEAFF.

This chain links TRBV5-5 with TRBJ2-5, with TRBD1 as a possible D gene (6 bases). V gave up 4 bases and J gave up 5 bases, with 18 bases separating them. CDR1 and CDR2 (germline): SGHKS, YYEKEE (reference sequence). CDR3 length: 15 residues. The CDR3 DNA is TGTGCCAGCAGCCTCCCCGTGGGGGCCAGGGAGACCCAGTACTTC. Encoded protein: CASSLPVGARETQYF.

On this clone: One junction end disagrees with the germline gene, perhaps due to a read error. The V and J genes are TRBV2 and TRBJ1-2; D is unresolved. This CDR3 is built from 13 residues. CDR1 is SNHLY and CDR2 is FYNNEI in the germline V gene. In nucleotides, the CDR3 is TGTGCCAGCCGCGGCGAGATTGGCCCTCTTGTCGTGTTC. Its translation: CASRGEIGPLVVF.

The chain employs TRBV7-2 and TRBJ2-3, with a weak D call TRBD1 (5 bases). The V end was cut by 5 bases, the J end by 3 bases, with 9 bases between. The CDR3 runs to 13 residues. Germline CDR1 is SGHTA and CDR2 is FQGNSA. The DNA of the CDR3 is TGTGCCAGCAGCCGTGCAGGGACAGATACGCAGTATTTT. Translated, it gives CASSRAGTDTQYF.

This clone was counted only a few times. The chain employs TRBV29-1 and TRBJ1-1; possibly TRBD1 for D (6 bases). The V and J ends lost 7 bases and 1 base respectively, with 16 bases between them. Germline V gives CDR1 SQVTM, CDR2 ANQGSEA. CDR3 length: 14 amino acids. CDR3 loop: CSALTGYGNTEAFF. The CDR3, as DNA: TGCAGCGCTTTAACAGGGTACGGGAACACTGAAGCTTTCTTT.

Here the CDR3 DNA reads TGTGCCAGCTCACCCAGGACTGGGATTGTCTACGAGCAGTACTTC. As protein: CASSPRTGIVYEQYF. The chain combines TRBV18 with TRBJ2-7; a weak D match, TRBD2 (5 bases). This CDR3 spans 15 amino acids. The V end was cut by 3 bases, the J end by 3 bases, with 15 bases between. CDR1 is KGHSH and CDR2 is LQKENI in the germline V gene. Supplemented by reference TRBV18 and TRBJ2-7, the full variable domain reads NAGVMQNPRHLVRRRGQEARLRCSPMKGHSHVYWYRQLPEEGLKFMVYLQKENIIDESGMPKERFSAEFPKEGPSILRIQQVVRGDSAAYFCASSPRTGIVYEQYFGPGTRLTVT.

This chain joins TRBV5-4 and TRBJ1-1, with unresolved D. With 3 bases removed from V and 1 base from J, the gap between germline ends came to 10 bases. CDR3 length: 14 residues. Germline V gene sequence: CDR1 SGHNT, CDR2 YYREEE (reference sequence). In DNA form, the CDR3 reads TGTGCCAGCAGCTCCCCAGAATCGAACACTGAAGCTTTCTTT. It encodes CASSSPESNTEAFF.

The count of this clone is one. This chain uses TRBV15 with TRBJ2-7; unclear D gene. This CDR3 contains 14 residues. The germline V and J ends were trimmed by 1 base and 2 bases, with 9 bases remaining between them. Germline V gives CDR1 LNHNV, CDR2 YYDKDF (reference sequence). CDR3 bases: TGTGCCACCAGCAGAGGAGGCGCAGCCTACGAGCAGTACTTC. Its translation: CATSRGGAAYEQYF.

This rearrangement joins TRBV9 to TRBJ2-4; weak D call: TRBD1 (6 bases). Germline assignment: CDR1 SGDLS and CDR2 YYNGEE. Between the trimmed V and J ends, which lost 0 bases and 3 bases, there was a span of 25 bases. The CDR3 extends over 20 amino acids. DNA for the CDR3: TGTGCCAGCAGCGTAGGGTTGGGGCTGGCCATAGAAGGGGGCAAAAACATTCAGTACTTC. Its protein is CASSVGLGLAIEGGKNIQYF.

CDR3 protein: CASGDFRTGELFF. DNA of the CDR3: TGTGCCAGCGGTGATTTTAGAACCGGGGAGCTGTTTTTT. The chain carries TRBV6-6 and TRBJ2-2; D gene ambiguous. From germline, CDR1 is MNHNY and CDR2 SVGAGI (reference sequence). CDR3 length equals 13 residues. V lost 8 bases to trimming and J lost 5 bases, with 12 bases between them.

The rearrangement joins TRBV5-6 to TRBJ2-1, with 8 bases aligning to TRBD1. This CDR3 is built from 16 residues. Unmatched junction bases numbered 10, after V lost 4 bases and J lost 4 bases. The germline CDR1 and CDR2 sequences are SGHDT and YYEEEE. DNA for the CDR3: TGTGCCAGCAGCCCTGTGAGGGACAGGAATTACAATGAGCAGTTCTTC. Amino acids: CASSPVRDRNYNEQFF. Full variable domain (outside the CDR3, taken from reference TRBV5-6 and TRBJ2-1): DAGVTQSPTHLIKTRGQQVTLRCSPKSGHDTVSWYQQALGQGPQFIFQYYEEEERQRGNFPDRFSGHQFPNYSSELNVNALLLGDSALYLCASSPVRDRNYNEQFFGPGTRLTVL.

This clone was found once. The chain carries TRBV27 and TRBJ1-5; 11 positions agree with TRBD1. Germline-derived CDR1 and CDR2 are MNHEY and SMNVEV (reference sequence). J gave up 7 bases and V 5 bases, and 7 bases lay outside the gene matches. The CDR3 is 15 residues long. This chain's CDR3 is CASSPGTGGRQPQHF. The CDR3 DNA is TGTGCCAGCAGTCCCGGGACAGGGGGACGGCAGCCCCAGCATTTT.

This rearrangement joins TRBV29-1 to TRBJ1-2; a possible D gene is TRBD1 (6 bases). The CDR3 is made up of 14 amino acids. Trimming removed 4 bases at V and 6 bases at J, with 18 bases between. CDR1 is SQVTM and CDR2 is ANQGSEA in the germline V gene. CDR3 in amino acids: CSVGPEQGSDGYTF. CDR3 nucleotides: TGCAGCGTTGGCCCGGAACAGGGCTCTGATGGCTACACCTTC.

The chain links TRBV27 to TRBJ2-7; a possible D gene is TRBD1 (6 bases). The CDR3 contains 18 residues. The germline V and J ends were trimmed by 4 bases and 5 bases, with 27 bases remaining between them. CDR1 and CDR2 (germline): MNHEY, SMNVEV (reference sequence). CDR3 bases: TGTGCCAGCAGTTCCCATCAGGGAGCCGGGACAAGGGGTAACGAGCAGTACTTC. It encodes CASSSHQGAGTRGNEQYF.

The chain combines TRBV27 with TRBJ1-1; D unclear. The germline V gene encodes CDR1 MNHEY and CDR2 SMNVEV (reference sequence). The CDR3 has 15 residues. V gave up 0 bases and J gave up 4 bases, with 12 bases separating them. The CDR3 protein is CASSLSMAGSTEAFF. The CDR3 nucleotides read TGTGCCAGCAGTTTATCGATGGCGGGATCCACTGAAGCTTTCTTT.

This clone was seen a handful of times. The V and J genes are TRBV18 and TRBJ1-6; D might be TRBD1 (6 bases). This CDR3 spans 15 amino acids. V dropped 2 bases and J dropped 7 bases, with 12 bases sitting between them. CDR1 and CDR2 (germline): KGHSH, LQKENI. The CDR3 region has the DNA TGTGCCAGCTCACCAGCGGGGGCGGAGAATTCACCCCTCCACTTT. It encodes CASSPAGAENSPLHF.

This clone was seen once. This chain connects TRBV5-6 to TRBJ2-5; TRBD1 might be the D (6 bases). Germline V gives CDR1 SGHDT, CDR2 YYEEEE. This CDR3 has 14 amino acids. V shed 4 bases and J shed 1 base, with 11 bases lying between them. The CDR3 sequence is CASSRGTTQETQYF. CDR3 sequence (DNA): TGTGCCAGCAGCCGAGGGACAACCCAAGAGACCCAGTACTTC.

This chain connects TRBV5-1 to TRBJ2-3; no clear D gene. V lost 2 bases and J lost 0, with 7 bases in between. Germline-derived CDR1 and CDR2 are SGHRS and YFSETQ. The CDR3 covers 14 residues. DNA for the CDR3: TGCGCCAGCAGCTTCGTCTCTAGCACAGATACGCAGTATTTT. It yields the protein CASSFVSSTDTQYF.

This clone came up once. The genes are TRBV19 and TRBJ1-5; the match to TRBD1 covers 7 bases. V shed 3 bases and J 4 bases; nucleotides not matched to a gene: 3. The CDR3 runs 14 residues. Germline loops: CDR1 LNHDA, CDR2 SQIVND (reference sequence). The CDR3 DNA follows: TGTGCCAGTAGTATTCGGGACAGAAATCAGCCCCAGCATTTT. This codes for CASSIRDRNQPQHF.

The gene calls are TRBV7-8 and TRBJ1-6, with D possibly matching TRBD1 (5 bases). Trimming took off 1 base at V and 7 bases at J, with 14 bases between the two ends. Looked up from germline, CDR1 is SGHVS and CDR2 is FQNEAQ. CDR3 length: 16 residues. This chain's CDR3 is CASSLGGGFKNSPLHF. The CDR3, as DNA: TGTGCCAGCAGCTTAGGGGGGGGGTTTAAAAATTCACCCCTCCACTTT.

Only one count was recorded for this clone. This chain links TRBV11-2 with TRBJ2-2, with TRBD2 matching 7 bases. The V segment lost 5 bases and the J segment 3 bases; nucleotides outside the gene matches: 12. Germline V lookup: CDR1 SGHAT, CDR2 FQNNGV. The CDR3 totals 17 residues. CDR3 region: CASSDGGTTDYTGELFF. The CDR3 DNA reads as TGTGCCAGCAGCGATGGTGGGACTACGGACTACACCGGGGAGCTGTTTTTT. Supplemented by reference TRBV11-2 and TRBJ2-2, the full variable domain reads EAGVAQSPRYKIIEKRQSVAFWCNPISGHATLYWYQQILGQGPKLLIQFQNNGVVDDSQLPKDRFSAERLKGVDSTLKIQPAKLEDSAVYLCASSDGGTTDYTGELFFGEGSRLTVL.

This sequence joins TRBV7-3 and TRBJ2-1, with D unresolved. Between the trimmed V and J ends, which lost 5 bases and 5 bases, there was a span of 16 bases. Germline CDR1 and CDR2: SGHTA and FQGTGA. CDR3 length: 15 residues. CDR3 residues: CASSHWAEPNNEQFF. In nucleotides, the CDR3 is TGTGCCAGCAGCCATTGGGCCGAACCAAACAATGAGCAGTTCTTC.

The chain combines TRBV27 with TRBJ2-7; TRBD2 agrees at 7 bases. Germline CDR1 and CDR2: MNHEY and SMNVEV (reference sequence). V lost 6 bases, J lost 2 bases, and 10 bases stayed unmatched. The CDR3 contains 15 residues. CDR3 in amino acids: CASSMGGVGAYEQYF. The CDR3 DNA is TGTGCCAGCAGCATGGGGGGGGTCGGAGCCTACGAGCAGTACTTC.

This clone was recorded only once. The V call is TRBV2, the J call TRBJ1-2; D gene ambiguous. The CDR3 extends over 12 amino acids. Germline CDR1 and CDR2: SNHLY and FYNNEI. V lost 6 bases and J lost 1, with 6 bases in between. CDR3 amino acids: CASRGSNYGYTF. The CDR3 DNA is TGTGCCAGCAGGGGCAGTAACTATGGCTACACCTTC.

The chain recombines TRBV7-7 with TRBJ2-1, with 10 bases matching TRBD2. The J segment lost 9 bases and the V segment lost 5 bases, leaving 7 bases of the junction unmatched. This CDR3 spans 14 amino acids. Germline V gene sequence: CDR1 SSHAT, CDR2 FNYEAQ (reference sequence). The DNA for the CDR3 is TGTGCCAGCAGCCCCAGCGGGGGGGCTGGTGAGCAGTTCTTC. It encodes CASSPSGGAGEQFF.

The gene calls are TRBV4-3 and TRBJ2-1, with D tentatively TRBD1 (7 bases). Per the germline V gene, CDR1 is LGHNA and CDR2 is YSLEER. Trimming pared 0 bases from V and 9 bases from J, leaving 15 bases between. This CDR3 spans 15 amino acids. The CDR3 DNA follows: TGCGCCAGCAGCCAAGATAATATCAGGGGGGCTGAGCAGTTCTTC. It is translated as CASSQDNIRGAEQFF.

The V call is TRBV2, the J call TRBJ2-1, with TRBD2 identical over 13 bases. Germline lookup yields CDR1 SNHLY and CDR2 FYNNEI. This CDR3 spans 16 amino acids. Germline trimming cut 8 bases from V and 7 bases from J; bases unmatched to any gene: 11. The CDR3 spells CASGSGLAGSMNEQFF. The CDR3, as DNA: TGTGCCAGCGGTTCGGGACTAGCGGGGAGTATGAATGAGCAGTTCTTC.

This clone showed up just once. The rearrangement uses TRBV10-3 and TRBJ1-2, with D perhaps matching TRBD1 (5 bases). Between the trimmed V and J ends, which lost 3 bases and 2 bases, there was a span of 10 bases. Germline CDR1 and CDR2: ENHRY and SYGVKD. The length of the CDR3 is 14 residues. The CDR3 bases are TGTGCCATCAGTGAAGGGGTCGGAAACTATGGCTACACCTTC. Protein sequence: CAISEGVGNYGYTF.

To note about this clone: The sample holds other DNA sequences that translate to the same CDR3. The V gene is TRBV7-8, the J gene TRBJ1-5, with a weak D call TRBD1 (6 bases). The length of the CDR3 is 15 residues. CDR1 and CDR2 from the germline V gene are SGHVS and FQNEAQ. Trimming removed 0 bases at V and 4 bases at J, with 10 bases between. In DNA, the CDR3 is TGTGCCAGCAGCTTAGCGGGACAAGGGAATCAGCCCCAGCATTTT. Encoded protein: CASSLAGQGNQPQHF.

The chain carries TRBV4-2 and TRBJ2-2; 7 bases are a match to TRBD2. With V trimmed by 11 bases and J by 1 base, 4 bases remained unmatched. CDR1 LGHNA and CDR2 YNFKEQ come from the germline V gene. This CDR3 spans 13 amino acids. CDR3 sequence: CAGSGGNTGELFF. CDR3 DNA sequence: TGTGCCGGGTCGGGGGGGAACACCGGGGAGCTGTTTTTT.